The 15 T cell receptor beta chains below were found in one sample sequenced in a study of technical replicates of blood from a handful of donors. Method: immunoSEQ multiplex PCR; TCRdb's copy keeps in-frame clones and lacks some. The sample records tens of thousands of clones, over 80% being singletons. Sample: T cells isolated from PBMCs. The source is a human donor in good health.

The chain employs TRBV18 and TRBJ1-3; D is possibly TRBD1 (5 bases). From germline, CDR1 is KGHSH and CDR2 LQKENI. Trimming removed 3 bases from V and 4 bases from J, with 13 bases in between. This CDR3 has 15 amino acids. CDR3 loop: CASSPAQGTGNTIYF. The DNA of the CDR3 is TGTGCCAGCTCACCGGCCCAGGGAACGGGAAACACCATATATTTT.

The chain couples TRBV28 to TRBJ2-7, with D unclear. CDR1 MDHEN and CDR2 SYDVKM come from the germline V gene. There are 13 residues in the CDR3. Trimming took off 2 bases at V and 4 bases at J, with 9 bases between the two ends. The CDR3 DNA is TGTGCCAGCAGTTTAAGTCAGGCATACGAGCAGTACTTC. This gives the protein CASSLSQAYEQYF.

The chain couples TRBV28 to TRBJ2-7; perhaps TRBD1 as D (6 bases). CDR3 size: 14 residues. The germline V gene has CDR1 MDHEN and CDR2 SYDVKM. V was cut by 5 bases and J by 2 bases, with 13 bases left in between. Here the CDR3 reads CASSAPGQPYEQYF. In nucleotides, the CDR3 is TGTGCCAGCAGTGCCCCGGGACAACCCTACGAGCAGTACTTC. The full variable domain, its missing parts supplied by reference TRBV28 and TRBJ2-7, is DVKVTQSSRYLVKRTGEKVFLECVQDMDHENMFWYRQDPGLGLRLIYFSYDVKMKEKGDIPEGYSVSREKKERFSLILESASTNQTSMYLCASSAPGQPYEQYFGPGTRLTVT.

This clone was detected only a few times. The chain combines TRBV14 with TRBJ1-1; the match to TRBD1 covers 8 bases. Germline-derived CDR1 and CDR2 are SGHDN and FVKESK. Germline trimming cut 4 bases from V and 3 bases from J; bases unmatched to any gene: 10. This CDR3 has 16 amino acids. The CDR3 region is CASSPGIGTGYTEAFF. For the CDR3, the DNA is TGTGCCAGCAGCCCCGGAATTGGGACAGGCTACACTGAAGCTTTCTTT. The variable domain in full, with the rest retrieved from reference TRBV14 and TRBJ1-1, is EAGVTQFPSHSVIEKGQTVTLRCDPISGHDNLYWYRRVMGKEIKFLLHFVKESKQDESGMPNNRFLAERTGGTYSTLKVQPAELEDSGVYFCASSPGIGTGYTEAFFGQGTRLTVV.

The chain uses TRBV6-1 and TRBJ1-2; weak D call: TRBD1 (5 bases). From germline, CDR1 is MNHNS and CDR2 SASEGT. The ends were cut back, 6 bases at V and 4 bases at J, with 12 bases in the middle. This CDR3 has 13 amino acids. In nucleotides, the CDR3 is TGTGCCAGCAGCCTCGACAGCCTCTATGGCTACACCTTC. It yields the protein CASSLDSLYGYTF.

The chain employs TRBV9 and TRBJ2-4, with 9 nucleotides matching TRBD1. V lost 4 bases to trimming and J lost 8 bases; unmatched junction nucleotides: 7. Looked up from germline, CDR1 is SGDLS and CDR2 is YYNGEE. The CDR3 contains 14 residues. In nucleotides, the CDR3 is TGTGCCAGCAGCCCGGGACAGGGCCACGACATTCAGTACTTC. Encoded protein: CASSPGQGHDIQYF. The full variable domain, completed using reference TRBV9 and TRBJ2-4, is DSGVTQTPKHLITATGQRVTLRCSPRSGDLSVYWYQQSLDQGLQFLIQYYNGEERAKGNILERFSAQQFPDLHSELNLSSLELGDSALYFCASSPGQGHDIQYFGAGTRLSVL.

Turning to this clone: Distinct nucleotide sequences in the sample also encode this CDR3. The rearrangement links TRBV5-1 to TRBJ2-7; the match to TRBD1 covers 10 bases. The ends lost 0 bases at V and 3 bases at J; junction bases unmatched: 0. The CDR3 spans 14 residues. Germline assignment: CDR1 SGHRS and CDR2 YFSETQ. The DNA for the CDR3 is TGCGCCAGCAGCTTGGGGGACAGGGGCTACGAGCAGTACTTC. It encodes CASSLGDRGYEQYF.

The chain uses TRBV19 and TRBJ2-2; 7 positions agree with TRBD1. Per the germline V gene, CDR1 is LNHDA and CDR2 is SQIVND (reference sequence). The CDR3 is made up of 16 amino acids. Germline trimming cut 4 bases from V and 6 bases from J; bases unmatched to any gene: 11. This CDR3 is CASSTRDSWWAGELFF. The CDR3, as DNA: TGTGCCAGTAGTACCCGGGACAGTTGGTGGGCCGGGGAGCTGTTTTTT.

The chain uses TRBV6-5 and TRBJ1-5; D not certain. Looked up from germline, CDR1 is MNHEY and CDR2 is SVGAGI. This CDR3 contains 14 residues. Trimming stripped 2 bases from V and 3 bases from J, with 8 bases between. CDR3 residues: CASSYRQTNQPQHF. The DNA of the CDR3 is TGTGCCAGCAGTTACAGACAAACCAATCAGCCCCAGCATTTT.

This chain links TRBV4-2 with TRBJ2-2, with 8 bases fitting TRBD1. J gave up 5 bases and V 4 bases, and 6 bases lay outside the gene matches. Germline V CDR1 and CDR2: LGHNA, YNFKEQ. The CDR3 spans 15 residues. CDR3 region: CASSPRGRGTGELFF. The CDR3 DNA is TGTGCCAGCAGCCCCAGGGGGCGCGGAACCGGGGAGCTGTTTTTT.

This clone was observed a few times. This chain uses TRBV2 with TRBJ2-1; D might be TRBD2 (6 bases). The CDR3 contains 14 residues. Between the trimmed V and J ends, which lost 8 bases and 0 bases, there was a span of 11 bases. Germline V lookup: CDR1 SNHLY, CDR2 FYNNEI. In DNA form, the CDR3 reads TGTGCCAGCGCTGAGGAGGGCTCCTACAATGAGCAGTTCTTC. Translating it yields CASAEEGSYNEQFF.

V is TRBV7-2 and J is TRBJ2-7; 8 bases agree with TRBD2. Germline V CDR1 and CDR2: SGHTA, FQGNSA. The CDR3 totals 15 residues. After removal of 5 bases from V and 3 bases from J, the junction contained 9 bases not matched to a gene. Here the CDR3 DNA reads TGTGCCAGCAGCGGTCGCGGGGGACTAGGCTACGAGCAGTACTTC. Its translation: CASSGRGGLGYEQYF.

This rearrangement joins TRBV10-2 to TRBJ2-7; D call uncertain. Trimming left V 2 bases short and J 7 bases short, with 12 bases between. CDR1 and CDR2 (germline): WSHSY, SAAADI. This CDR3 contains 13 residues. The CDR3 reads CASSEGVQWEQYF. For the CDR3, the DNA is TGCGCCAGCAGTGAGGGTGTACAGTGGGAGCAGTACTTC.

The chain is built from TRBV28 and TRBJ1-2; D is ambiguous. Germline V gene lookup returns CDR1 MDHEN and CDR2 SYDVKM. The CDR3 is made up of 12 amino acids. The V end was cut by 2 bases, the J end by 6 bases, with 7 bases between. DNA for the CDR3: TGTGCCAGCAGTTTAAGCGGGGATGGCTACACCTTC. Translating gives CASSLSGDGYTF.

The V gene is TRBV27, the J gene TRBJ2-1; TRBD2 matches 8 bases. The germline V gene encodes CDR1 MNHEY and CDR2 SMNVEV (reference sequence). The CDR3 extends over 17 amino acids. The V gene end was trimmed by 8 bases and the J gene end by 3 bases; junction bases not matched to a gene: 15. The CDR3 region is CASRTLTTSGFYNEQFF. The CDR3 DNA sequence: TGTGCCAGCCGCACCCTTACCACTAGCGGATTCTACAATGAGCAGTTCTTC.